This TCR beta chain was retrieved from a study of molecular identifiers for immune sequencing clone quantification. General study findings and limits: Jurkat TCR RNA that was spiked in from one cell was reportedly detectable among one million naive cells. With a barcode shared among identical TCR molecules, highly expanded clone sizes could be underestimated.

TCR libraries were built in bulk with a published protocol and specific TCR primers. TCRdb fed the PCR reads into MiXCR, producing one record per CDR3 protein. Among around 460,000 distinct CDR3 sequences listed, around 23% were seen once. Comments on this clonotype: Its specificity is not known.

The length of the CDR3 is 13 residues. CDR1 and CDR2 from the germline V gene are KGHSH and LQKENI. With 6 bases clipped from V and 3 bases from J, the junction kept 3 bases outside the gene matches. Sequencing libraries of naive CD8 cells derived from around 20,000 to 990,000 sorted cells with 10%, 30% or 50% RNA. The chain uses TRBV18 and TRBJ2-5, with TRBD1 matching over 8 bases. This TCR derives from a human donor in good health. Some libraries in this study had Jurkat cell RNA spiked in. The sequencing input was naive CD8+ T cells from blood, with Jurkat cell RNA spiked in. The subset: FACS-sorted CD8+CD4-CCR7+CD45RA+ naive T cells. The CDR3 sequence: CASSGQDEETQYF. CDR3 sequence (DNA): TGTGCCAGCTCGGGACAGGATGAAGAGACCCAGTACTTC.